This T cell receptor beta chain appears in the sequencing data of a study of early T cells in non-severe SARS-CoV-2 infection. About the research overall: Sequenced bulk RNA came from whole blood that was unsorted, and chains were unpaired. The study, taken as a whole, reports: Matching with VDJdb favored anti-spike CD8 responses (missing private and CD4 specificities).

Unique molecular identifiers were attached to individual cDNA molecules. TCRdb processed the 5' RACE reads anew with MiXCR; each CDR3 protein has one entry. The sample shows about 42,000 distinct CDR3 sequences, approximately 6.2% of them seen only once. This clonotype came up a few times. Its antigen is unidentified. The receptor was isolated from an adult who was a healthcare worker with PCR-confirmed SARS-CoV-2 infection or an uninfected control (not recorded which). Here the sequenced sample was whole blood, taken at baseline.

The CDR3 loop reads CASFTLGGGTDTQYF. CDR3 bases: TGTGCCAGCTTTACCCTCGGCGGGGGCACAGATACGCAGTATTTT. The V call is TRBV18, the J call TRBJ2-3; tentatively, D is TRBD2 (6 bases). Per germline, CDR1 KGHSH and CDR2 LQKENI. The ends were cut back, 7 bases at V and 1 base at J, with 15 bases in the middle. CDR3 length: 15 residues.